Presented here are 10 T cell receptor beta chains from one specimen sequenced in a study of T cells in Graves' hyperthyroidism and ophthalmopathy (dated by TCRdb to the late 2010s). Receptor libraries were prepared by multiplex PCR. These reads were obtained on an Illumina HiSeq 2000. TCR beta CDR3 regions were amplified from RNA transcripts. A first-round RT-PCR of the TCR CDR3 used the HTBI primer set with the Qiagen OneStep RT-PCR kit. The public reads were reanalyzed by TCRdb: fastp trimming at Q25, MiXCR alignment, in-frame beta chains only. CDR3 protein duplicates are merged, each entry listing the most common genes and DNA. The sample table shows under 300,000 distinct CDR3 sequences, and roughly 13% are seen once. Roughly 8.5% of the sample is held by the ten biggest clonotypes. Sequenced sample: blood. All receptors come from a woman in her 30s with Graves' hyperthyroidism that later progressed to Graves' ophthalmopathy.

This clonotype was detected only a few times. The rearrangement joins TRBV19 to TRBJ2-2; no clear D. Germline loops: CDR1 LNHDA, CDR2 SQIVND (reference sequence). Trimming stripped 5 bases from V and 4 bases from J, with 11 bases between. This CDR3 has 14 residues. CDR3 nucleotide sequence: TGTGCCAGTAGTTCCGGGTCGGGCACCGGGGAGCTGTTTTTT. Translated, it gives CASSSGSGTGELFF.

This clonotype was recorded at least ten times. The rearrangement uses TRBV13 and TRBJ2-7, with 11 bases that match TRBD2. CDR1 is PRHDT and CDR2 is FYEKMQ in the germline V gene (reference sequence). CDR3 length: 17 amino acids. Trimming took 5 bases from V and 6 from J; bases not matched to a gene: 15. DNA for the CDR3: TGTGCCAGCAGCCCGACTAGCGGGGTCCCTACTCCTCTCGAGCAGTACTTC. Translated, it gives CASSPTSGVPTPLEQYF.

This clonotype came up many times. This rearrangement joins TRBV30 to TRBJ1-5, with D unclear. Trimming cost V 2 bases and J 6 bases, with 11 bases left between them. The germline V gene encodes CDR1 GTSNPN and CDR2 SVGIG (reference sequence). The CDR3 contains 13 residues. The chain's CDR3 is CAWSLESVQPQHF. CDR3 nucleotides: TGTGCCTGGAGTTTGGAGTCGGTTCAGCCCCAGCATTTT.

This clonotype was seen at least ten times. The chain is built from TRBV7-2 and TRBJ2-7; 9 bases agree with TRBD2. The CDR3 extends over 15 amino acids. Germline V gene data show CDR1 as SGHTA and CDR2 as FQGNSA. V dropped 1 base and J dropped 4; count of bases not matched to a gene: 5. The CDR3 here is CASSLGSSGKYEQYF. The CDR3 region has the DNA TGTGCCAGCAGCTTAGGGTCTAGCGGGAAGTACGAGCAGTACTTC.

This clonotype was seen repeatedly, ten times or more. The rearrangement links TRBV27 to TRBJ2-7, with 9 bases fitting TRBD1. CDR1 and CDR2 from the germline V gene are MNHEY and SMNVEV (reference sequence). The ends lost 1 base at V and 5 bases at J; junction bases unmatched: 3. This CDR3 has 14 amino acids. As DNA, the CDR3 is TGTGCCAGCAGTTTATACAGGGGGCTTAACGAGCAGTACTTC. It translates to CASSLYRGLNEQYF.

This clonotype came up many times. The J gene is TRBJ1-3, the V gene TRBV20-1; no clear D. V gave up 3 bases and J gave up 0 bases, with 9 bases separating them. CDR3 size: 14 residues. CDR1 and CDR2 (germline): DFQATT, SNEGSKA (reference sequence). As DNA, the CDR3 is TGCAGTGCTAGGCAGCAGTCCTCTGGAAACACCATATATTTT. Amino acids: CSARQQSSGNTIYF.

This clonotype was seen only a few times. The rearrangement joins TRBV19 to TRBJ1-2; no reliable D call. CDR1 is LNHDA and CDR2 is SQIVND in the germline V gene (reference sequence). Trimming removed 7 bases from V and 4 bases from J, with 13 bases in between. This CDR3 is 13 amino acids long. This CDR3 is CASTQNGLYGYTF. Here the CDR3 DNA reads TGTGCCAGTACACAAAACGGTCTCTATGGCTACACCTTC.

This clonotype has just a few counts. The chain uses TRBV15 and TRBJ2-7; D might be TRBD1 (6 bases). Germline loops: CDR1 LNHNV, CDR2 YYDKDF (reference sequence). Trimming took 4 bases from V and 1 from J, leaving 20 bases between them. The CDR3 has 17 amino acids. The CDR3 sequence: CATSIWLAGVSSYEQYF. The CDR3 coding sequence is TGTGCCACCAGCATCTGGCTAGCAGGGGTTAGTTCCTACGAGCAGTACTTC.

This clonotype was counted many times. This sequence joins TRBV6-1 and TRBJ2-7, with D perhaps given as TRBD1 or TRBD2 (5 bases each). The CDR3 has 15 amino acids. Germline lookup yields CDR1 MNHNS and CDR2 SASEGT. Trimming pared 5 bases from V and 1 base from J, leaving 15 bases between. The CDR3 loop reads CASSTGTLYSYEQYF. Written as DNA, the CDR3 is TGTGCCAGCAGTACCGGGACCCTCTATTCCTACGAGCAGTACTTC.

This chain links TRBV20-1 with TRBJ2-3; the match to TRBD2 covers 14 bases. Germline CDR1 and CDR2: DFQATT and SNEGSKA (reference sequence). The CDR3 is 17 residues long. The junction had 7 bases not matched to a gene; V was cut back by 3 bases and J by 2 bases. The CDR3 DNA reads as TGCAGTGCTAGGGGTGGACTAGCGGGAGGTAACACAGATACGCAGTATTTT. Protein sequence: CSARGGLAGGNTDTQYF.